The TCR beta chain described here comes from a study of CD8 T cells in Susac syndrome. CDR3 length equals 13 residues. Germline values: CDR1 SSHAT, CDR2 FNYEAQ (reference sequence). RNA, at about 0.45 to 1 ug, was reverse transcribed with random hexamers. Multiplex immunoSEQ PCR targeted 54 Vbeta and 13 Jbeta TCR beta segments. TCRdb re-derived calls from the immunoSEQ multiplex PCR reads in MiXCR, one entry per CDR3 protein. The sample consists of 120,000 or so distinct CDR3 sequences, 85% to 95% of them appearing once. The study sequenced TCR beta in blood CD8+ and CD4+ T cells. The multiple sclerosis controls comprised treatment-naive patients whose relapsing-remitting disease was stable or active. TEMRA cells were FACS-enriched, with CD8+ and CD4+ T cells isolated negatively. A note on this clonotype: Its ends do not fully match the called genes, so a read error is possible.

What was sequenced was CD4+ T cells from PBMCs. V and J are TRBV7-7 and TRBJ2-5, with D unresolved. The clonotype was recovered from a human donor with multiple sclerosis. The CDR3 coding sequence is TGTGCTAGCAGCTTAGCCCCCCGGGAGACCCAGTACTTC. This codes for CASSLAPRETQYF.